The 9 T cell receptor beta chains in this list originate from one sample, sequenced in a study of blood T cell repertoires in COVID-19. Only in-frame clones appear in the TCRdb table, and some are missing; sequencing was by immunoSEQ multiplex PCR. Seen here are 200,000 to 250,000 clones, about 85% observed once, and the top ten hold about 12%. Sequencing input: peripheral blood. Receptors originate from a woman aged 18-29 years who had recovered from COVID-19.

This chain connects TRBV11-3 to TRBJ2-1, with TRBD2 identical over 10 bases. The CDR3 is 15 amino acids. CDR1 SGHNT and CDR2 YENEEA come from the germline V gene. After removal of 4 bases from V and 4 bases from J, the junction contained 4 bases not matched to a gene. The CDR3 DNA is TGTGCCAGCAGCTCCGCGGGACTAGCGTACAATGAGCAGTTCTTC. Protein: CASSSAGLAYNEQFF.

This rearrangement joins TRBV28 to TRBJ1-4; tentatively, D is TRBD1 (6 bases). The CDR3 runs to 17 residues. Germline lookup yields CDR1 MDHEN and CDR2 SYDVKM. V shed 4 bases and J shed 0 bases, with 15 bases lying between them. CDR3 sequence: CASSSPRDTATNEKLFF. The CDR3 DNA reads TGTGCCAGCAGTTCCCCCCGGGACACCGCAACTAATGAAAAACTGTTTTTT. The full variable domain, rest sourced from reference TRBV28 and TRBJ1-4, is DVKVTQSSRYLVKRTGEKVFLECVQDMDHENMFWYRQDPGLGLRLIYFSYDVKMKEKGDIPEGYSVSREKKERFSLILESASTNQTSMYLCASSSPRDTATNEKLFFGSGTQLSVL.

The rearrangement joins TRBV30 to TRBJ2-7; D gene ambiguous. V was shortened by 6 bases and J by 6 bases, with 21 bases between the two germline ends. CDR1 GTSNPN and CDR2 SVGIG come from the germline V gene (reference sequence). The CDR3 spans 14 residues. This chain's CDR3 is CACSSFGFFGEQYF. Written as DNA, the CDR3 is TGTGCCTGTAGCTCTTTCGGGTTTTTCGGCGAGCAGTACTTC. The full variable domain, with the rest looked up from reference TRBV30 and TRBJ2-7, is SQTIHQWPATLVQPVGSPLSLECTVEGTSNPNLYWYRQAAGRGLQLLFYSVGIGQISSEVPQNLSASRPQDRQFILSSKKLLLSDSGFYLCACSSFGFFGEQYFGPGTRLTVT.

This clone was detected only a few times. J is TRBJ2-7 and V is TRBV5-1; 7 bases fit TRBD1. CDR3 length equals 15 residues. Germline assignment: CDR1 SGHRS and CDR2 YFSETQ. V was clipped by 4 bases and J by 0 bases; unmatched bases: 7. The CDR3 DNA reads as TGCGCCAGCAGCCAACAGGGGAAGAACTCCTACGAGCAGTACTTC. Protein product: CASSQQGKNSYEQYF.

This chain uses TRBV9 with TRBJ2-1; 9 bases match TRBD1. The V gene's germline CDR1 is SGDLS and CDR2 YYNGEE. This CDR3 region has 16 residues. V trimming: 0 bases; J trimming: 8 bases; junction bases outside the gene matches: 9. The DNA for the CDR3 is TGTGCCAGCAGCGTAGTATTGACAGGGGGTATTGATGAGCAGTTCTTC. This translates into CASSVVLTGGIDEQFF.

The chain is built from TRBV19 and TRBJ2-7; D may be TRBD2 (7 bases). Per germline, CDR1 LNHDA and CDR2 SQIVND (reference sequence). The CDR3 consists of 15 residues. V shed 3 bases and J shed 0 bases, with 12 bases lying between them. The CDR3 DNA sequence: TGTGCCAGTAGTATGGGAGGGGGTGGCTCCTACGAGCAGTACTTC. Encoded protein: CASSMGGGGSYEQYF.

This sequence joins TRBV15 and TRBJ1-2; TRBD1 might be the D (6 bases). This CDR3 comprises 14 residues. Deletions cut 5 bases from V and 2 bases from J, with 12 bases between. Germline CDR1 reads LNHNV; CDR2 reads YYDKDF (reference sequence). CDR3 DNA: TGTGCCACCAGCTACGACAGGAACAACTATGGCTACACCTTC. Its translation is CATSYDRNNYGYTF. Using reference TRBV15 and TRBJ1-2 for the parts outside the CDR3, the full variable domain is DAMVIQNPRYQVTQFGKPVTLSCSQTLNHNVMYWYQQKSSQAPKLLFHYYDKDFNNEADTPDNFQSRRPNTSFCFLDIRSPGLGDTAMYLCATSYDRNNYGYTFGSGTRLTVV.

The chain carries TRBV5-4 and TRBJ2-7; 9 bases map to TRBD1. Germline values: CDR1 SGHNT, CDR2 YYREEE (reference sequence). The CDR3 totals 15 residues. V was clipped by 1 base and J by 2 bases; unmatched bases: 4. In nucleotides, the CDR3 is TGTGCCAGCAGCTTGAGGACAGGGGCACCCTACGAGCAGTACTTC. Translation gives CASSLRTGAPYEQYF.

This clone was seen just once. The chain employs TRBV2 and TRBJ2-1; D is unclear. This CDR3 has 14 amino acids. Germline V gives CDR1 SNHLY, CDR2 FYNNEI. V shed 1 base and J shed 4 bases, with 8 bases lying between them. In DNA form, the CDR3 reads TGTGCCAGCAGTGAAGGCGGAGCTTACAATGAGCAGTTCTTC. It yields the protein CASSEGGAYNEQFF.